A single T cell receptor beta chain is shown here with its context. Its antigen is undetermined. The sample originates from a study of T cell responses to AZD1222 COVID-19 vaccine. Overall study findings and caveats: Vaccine-associated CD4 TCRs spanned spike, dominant at 160-218 and 743-854.

The CDR3 totals 14 residues. V dropped 6 bases and J dropped 8; count of bases not matched to a gene: 7. CDR1 and CDR2 from the germline V gene are MNHEY and SVGAGI. Assay used: immunoSEQ multiplex PCR; TCRdb lists only in-frame clones, some missing. In the table there are 95,000 or so clones, 85% to 90% of which are singletons. The V gene is TRBV6-5, the J gene TRBJ1-2, with TRBD1 matching 12 bases. This specimen was peripheral blood, taken on day 0 of AZD1222 vaccination. This sequence was found in an adult in good health. The CDR3 DNA is TGTGCCAGCAGGGCCCGGGACAGGGGGCTCGGCTACACCTTC. As protein: CASRARDRGLGYTF.